A selection of T cell receptor beta chains follows, all from one sample in a study of control samples from healthy donors and cancer patients. The assay was immunoSEQ multiplex PCR, and TCRdb's table has in-frame clones only and misses some. The table has about 180,000 clones, more than 85% seen once. The sequenced sample was blood. Source of these receptors: a woman aged 40 to 49 in good health. The CDR3 runs from the conserved cysteine through the conserved F or W. The order of the fields is V gene, J gene, CDR3 protein.

TRBV12-5,TRBJ1-3,CASGLDRGRSGNTIYF
TRBV6-5,TRBJ2-3,CASSYSMQGIDTQYF
TRBV7-2,TRBJ1-2,CASSPRDINYGYTF
TRBV18,TRBJ1-2,CASSPPEREIYGYTF
TRBV19,TRBJ1-5,CASSVGRLQHF
TRBV2,TRBJ1-5,CASMRDVNQPQHF
TRBV7-5,TRBJ1-6,CVRSPVQFSSYNSPLHF
TRBV27,TRBJ2-1,CASSSLGQGANEQFF
TRBV29-1,TRBJ1-1,CSDDRQNTEAFF
TRBV6-5,TRBJ1-2,CASSRQGANYGYTF
TRBV18,TRBJ1-2,CASSPSEAEGPGYTF
TRBV13,TRBJ1-2,CASSSSPRGDYGYTF
TRBV15,TRBJ2-1,CATSRDSGGANEQFF
TRBV7-8,TRBJ1-1,CASSSRVGTEAFF
TRBV7-9,TRBJ2-1,CASSLHYNEQFF
TRBV13,TRBJ2-1,CASSLELAGYNEQFF
TRBV6-5,TRBJ1-2,CASTRDRARNYGYTF
TRBV14,TRBJ2-2,CASSLRTGAPNTGELFF
TRBV7-9,TRBJ2-7,CASSTGGALGKYF
TRBV15,TRBJ1-1,CATSREFDSEAFF
TRBV29-1,TRBJ1-2,CSVDESYGYTF
TRBV10-2,TRBJ2-3,CASGDRETTDTQYF
TRBV5-5,TRBJ2-3,CASSIGQGPYTDTQYF
TRBV5-1,TRBJ2-7,CASSPPGGSYEQYF
TRBV4-2,TRBJ1-1,CASSQSDFGGEAFF
TRBV11-3,TRBJ2-4,CASSGRDGENIQYF
TRBV9,TRBJ1-2,CASSQGAGYGYTF
TRBV25-1,TRBJ2-2,CASRTLNTGELFF
TRBV18,TRBJ1-5,CASSLSKAGGVQPQHF
TRBV18,TRBJ1-5,CASSRLPGTGHQPQHF
TRBV6-1,TRBJ1-5,CASSEQGNQPQHF
TRBV4-2,TRBJ2-4,CASSGERDIQYF
TRBV3-1/TRBV3-2,TRBJ2-5,CASSIGLAGGETQYF
TRBV5-6,TRBJ1-2,CASSLGVLSYDGYTF
TRBV5-1,TRBJ1-1,CASSWTGTGYPQLVNTEAFF
TRBV5-6,TRBJ1-5,CASSLGPDGQNNSNQPQHF
TRBV7-9,TRBJ2-1,CASSWGTSANNEQFF
TRBV5-1,TRBJ2-7,CASSLDPGLAGVYEQYF
TRBV6-5,TRBJ2-1,CASRWDPGSYNEQFF
TRBV5-1,TRBJ2-7,CASSLDRGRGTYEQYF
TRBV27,TRBJ2-1,CASSRGAGGNNEQFF
TRBV10-3,TRBJ2-7,CAISERGQHYEQYF
TRBV14,TRBJ2-5,CASSQGVRSETQYF
TRBV7-9,TRBJ2-7,CASSLAGPGGSYEQYF
TRBV5-4,TRBJ2-6,CASSSKLGTDRSGANVLTF
TRBV24-1,TRBJ1-1,CATSEGSHTEAFF
TRBV15,TRBJ1-2,CATSGSRGVSYGYTF
TRBV5-1,TRBJ1-6,CASSQGDRNNSPLHF
TRBV6-1,TRBJ2-3,CASSEERGQDTQYF
TRBV4-2,TRBJ1-6,CASSQVKGSPLHF
TRBV28,TRBJ2-1,CASSPAGTGSSYNEQFF
TRBV27,TRBJ2-2,CASSQERANTGELFF
TRBV11-2,TRBJ2-1,CASSSRWNEQFF
TRBV7-6,TRBJ1-3,CASSQGLATENTIYF
TRBV7-6,TRBJ2-1,CASSSVAGTSRGTYNEQFF
TRBV19,TRBJ2-7,CASSMSGTGGYEQYF
TRBV5-1,TRBJ1-2,CASSLAETGPPGYTF
TRBV28,TRBJ1-4,CASSLSLEKLFF
TRBV5-1,TRBJ2-1,CASSSSFRSNEQFF
TRBV27,TRBJ2-3,CASSLRGGPTDTQYF